This TCR beta chain was profiled in a study of blood T cell repertoires in COVID-19. Study-level information: The cDNA or gDNA used as material had been derived from T cells, B-cell-depleted T cells, or PBMCs.

The V end was cut by 10 bases, the J end by 4 bases, with 25 bases between. There are 16 residues in the CDR3. Recruits, aged about 18 to 100 years, lived in 24 US areas. No more than 2 weeks before study entry, exposed participants had met a case of COVID-19. TCRdb's table, derived via immunoSEQ multiplex PCR, lists solely in-frame clones and lacks some. The data show about 430,000 clones, roughly 88% seen once. The receptor's source is a woman aged 18-35 years who had been exposed to COVID-19. The chain uses TRBV23-1 and TRBJ1-2; TRBD1 is a possible D gene (6 bases). TRBV23-1 is filed as an ORF, its function uncertain. Sequenced material: PBMCs or T cells enriched from blood (not recorded which). In DNA form, the CDR3 reads TGCGCCAACACGAAAAGACAGGCAGATTTGGTCTATGGCTACACCTTC. This sequence encodes CANTKRQADLVYGYTF.